Below, 9 T cell receptor beta chains from the same sample are listed, as sequenced in a study of control samples from healthy donors and cancer patients. Libraries were prepared by immunoSEQ multiplex PCR; TCRdb keeps only in-frame clonotypes and omits some of them. The sample holds about 90,000 clones, approximately 95% seen once. Sequencing was carried out using blood. These receptors originate from a woman in her twenties or thirties in good health.

The V gene is TRBV6-5, the J gene TRBJ2-7; the match to TRBD1 covers 10 bases. Germline lookup yields CDR1 MNHEY and CDR2 SVGAGI. The CDR3 loop spans 15 amino acids. The V segment lost 6 bases and the J segment 0 bases; nucleotides outside the gene matches: 5. The CDR3 bases are TGTGCCAGCAGGGACCGGGACAGGGGCTCCTACGAGCAGTACTTC. Protein product: CASRDRDRGSYEQYF.

The rearrangement uses TRBV3-1 (or the pseudogene TRBV3-2) and TRBJ1-1; D may be TRBD1 (5 bases). This CDR3 comprises 13 residues. Between the trimmed V and J ends, which lost 6 bases and 1 base, there was a span of 9 bases. Germline loops: CDR1 LGHDT, CDR2 YNNKEL (reference sequence). The CDR3 is CASRPQENTEAFF. The CDR3 coding sequence is TGTGCCAGCAGACCACAGGAGAACACTGAAGCTTTCTTT.

The rearrangement uses TRBV6-1 and TRBJ1-3; D is undetermined. Germline loops: CDR1 MNHNS, CDR2 SASEGT. Trimming cost V 1 base and J 2 bases, with 9 bases left between them. The CDR3 spans 15 residues. CDR3 residues: CASSEEDVAGNTIYF. The CDR3 DNA is TGTGCCAGCAGTGAAGAAGATGTGGCTGGAAACACCATATATTTT.

The rearrangement joins TRBV5-1 to TRBJ2-2; the D gene is possibly TRBD1 (6 bases). The CDR3 is made up of 14 amino acids. From germline, CDR1 is SGHRS and CDR2 YFSETQ. The V and J ends lost 2 bases and 4 bases respectively, with 9 bases between them. CDR3 region: CASSLQGGTGELFF. CDR3 bases: TGCGCCAGCAGCTTACAGGGTGGCACCGGGGAGCTGTTTTTT.

This clone has more than one count but fewer than ten. CDR3: CASSDRITTSGRAGELFF. CDR3 bases: TGTGCCAGCAGCGACCGAATTACAACTAGCGGGAGGGCCGGGGAGCTGTTTTTT. This chain joins TRBV9 and TRBJ2-2; the match to TRBD2 covers 13 bases. CDR1 and CDR2 from the germline V gene are SGDLS and YYNGEE. The CDR3 runs to 18 residues. V gave up 3 bases and J gave up 6 bases; unmatched junction bases: 11.

The chain recombines TRBV7-8 with TRBJ2-7; the match to TRBD2 covers 7 bases. CDR3 length equals 14 residues. J gave up 5 bases and V 0 bases, and 4 bases lay outside the gene matches. In germline, CDR1 is SGHVS, CDR2 FQNEAQ. CDR3: CASSLALASNEQYF. The CDR3, as DNA: TGTGCCAGCAGCTTAGCACTAGCGAGCAACGAGCAGTACTTC.

This chain links TRBV2 with TRBJ1-2; no reliable D call. Per the germline V gene, CDR1 is SNHLY and CDR2 is FYNNEI. Trimming stripped 4 bases from V and 6 bases from J, with 12 bases between. The CDR3 has 13 residues. CDR3 bases: TGTGCCAGCAGTGTGGTTGGTCAGGATGGCTACACCTTC. Translated: CASSVVGQDGYTF.

The CDR3 sequence: CASSPRLAGGLDSTDTQYF. In DNA form, the CDR3 reads TGTGCCAGCAGCCCGAGACTAGCGGGGGGCCTCGATAGCACAGATACGCAGTATTTT. The V gene is TRBV7-9, the J gene TRBJ2-3; the match to TRBD2 covers 13 bases. Germline loops: CDR1 SEHNR, CDR2 FQNEAQ (reference sequence). CDR3 size: 19 residues. J lost 0 bases, V lost 5 bases, and 11 bases had no gene match.

This chain joins TRBV5-1 and TRBJ1-5, with D hard to call. Germline V lookup: CDR1 SGHRS, CDR2 YFSETQ. Between the trimmed V and J ends, which lost 0 bases and 0 bases, there was a span of 19 bases. CDR3 length equals 19 residues. The CDR3 protein is CASSLDPQYMGNSNQPQHF. The CDR3 DNA reads TGCGCCAGCAGCTTGGACCCCCAGTATATGGGCAATAGCAATCAGCCCCAGCATTTT. Variable domain in full (rest from reference TRBV5-1 and TRBJ1-5): KAGVTQTPRYLIKTRGQQVTLSCSPISGHRSVSWYQQTPGQGLQFLFEYFSETQRNKGNFPGRFSGRQFSNSRSEMNVSTLELGDSALYLCASSLDPQYMGNSNQPQHFGDGTRLSIL.